The source of this T cell receptor beta chain is a study of OX40 agonist ivuxolimab in advanced cancers. Overall study findings and caveats: The work left the antigen specificity of expanded peripheral T cells undetermined. Normalized T-cell clonal expansion was also low in a subset of nonresponders.

The sampling schedule covered blood at baseline, cycle 4 day 1, and cycle 7 day 1. As to this clone: As yet, its antigen is unknown.

V was cut by 0 bases and J by 7 bases, with 10 bases left in between. CDR3 length: 13 amino acids. CDR1 SGDLS and CDR2 YYNGEE come from the germline V gene. The data were produced by immunoSEQ multiplex PCR, yet TCRdb's version contains in-frame clones alone and is incomplete. The sample contains about 61,000 clones, around 92% of which appear only once. The TCR comes from an adult with an advanced solid tumor such as melanoma, head and neck, liver or kidney cancer. This specimen consisted of CD4+ or CD8+ T cells sorted from blood, obtained in a trial of the OX40 agonist ivuxolimab. The chain combines TRBV9 with TRBJ1-2; D not certain. CDR3 protein: CASSVDSGIGYTF. For the CDR3, the DNA is TGTGCCAGCAGCGTAGATTCGGGGATTGGCTACACCTTC. The whole variable domain, filled in from reference TRBV9 and TRBJ1-2, reads DSGVTQTPKHLITATGQRVTLRCSPRSGDLSVYWYQQSLDQGLQFLIQYYNGEERAKGNILERFSAQQFPDLHSELNLSSLELGDSALYFCASSVDSGIGYTFGSGTRLTVV.